In this sample, the clone carrying this T cell receptor beta chain turned up once. The data were obtained in a study of blood T cell repertoires in COVID-19. The CDR3 sequence is 16 residues long. The V end was cut by 3 bases, the J end by 1 base, with 15 bases between. Per germline, CDR1 SGHRS and CDR2 YFSETQ. TCRdb keeps only in-frame clones here, not all; method: immunoSEQ multiplex PCR. The table has about 290,000 clones, roughly 89% seen once. The source is a woman aged 40-49 years who had recovered from COVID-19. The sample taken for sequencing was PBMCs or T cells enriched from blood (not recorded which). The rearrangement joins TRBV5-1 to TRBJ2-3, with D maybe TRBD1 (5 bases). The CDR3 coding sequence is TGCGCCAGCAGCTGGGGATCAGGGAAGGGCACAGATACGCAGTATTTT. Its translation: CASSWGSGKGTDTQYF. Using reference TRBV5-1 and TRBJ2-3 for the parts outside the CDR3, the full variable domain is KAGVTQTPRYLIKTRGQQVTLSCSPISGHRSVSWYQQTPGQGLQFLFEYFSETQRNKGNFPGRFSGRQFSNSRSEMNVSTLELGDSALYLCASSWGSGKGTDTQYFGPGTRLTVL.